This T cell receptor beta chain is drawn from a study of cytomegalovirus exposure and HLA in healthy donors. The CDR3 spans 15 residues. The germline gives CDR1 SEHNR, CDR2 FQNEAQ (reference sequence). Trimming at V came to 5 bases and at J to 1 base, leaving 6 bases not matched to a gene. Primers included in the PCR were 60 Vbeta and 13 Jbeta primers. The data were produced by immunoSEQ multiplex PCR, yet TCRdb's version contains in-frame clones alone and is incomplete. The sample yields some 220,000 clones, 78% seen once. Sequencing used PBMCs. The sequence was obtained from a boy between 10 and 17 years old in good health and CMV-seronegative. The J gene is TRBJ2-3, the V gene TRBV7-9; 7 nucleotides match TRBD1. The chain's CDR3 is CASSPRQGRTDTQYF. DNA of the CDR3: TGTGCCAGCAGCCCACGACAGGGACGCACAGATACGCAGTATTTT.